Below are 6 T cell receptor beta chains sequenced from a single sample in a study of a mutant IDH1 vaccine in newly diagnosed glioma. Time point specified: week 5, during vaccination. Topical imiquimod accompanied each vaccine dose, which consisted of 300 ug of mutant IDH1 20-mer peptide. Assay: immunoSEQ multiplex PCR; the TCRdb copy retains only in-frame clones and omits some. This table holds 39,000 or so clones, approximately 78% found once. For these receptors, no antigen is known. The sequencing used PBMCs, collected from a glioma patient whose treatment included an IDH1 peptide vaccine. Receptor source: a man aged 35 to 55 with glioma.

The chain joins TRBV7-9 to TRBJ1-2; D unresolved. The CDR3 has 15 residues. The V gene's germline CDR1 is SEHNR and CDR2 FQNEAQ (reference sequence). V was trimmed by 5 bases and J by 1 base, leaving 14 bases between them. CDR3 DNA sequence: TGTGCCAGCAGCACAGTAGCCAGGCTTAACTATGGCTACACCTTC. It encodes CASSTVARLNYGYTF.

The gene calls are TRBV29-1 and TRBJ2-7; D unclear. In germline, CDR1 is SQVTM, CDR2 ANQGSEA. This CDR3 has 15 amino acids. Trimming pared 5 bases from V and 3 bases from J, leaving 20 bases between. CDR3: CSVRTAGSTLYEQYF. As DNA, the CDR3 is TGCAGCGTTAGGACGGCCGGCTCGACACTCTACGAGCAGTACTTC.

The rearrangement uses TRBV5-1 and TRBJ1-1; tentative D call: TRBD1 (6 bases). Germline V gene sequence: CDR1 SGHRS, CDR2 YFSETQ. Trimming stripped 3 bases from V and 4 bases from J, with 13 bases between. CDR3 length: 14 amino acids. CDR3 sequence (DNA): TGCGCCAGCAGCTCCGGACAGCGGGGCACTGAAGCTTTCTTT. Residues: CASSSGQRGTEAFF.

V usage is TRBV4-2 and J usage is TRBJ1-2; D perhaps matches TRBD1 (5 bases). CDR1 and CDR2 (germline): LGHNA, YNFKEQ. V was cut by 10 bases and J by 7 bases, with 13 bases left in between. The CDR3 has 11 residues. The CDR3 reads CATLGGGGYTF. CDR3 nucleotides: TGTGCCACCTTAGGCGGGGGTGGCTACACCTTC.

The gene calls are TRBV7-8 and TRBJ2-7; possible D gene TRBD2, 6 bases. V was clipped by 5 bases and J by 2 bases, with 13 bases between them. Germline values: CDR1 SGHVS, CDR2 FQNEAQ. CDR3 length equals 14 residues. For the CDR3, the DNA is TGTGCCAGCAGCCCCCTACCGGGAGCCTACGAGCAGTACTTC. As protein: CASSPLPGAYEQYF.

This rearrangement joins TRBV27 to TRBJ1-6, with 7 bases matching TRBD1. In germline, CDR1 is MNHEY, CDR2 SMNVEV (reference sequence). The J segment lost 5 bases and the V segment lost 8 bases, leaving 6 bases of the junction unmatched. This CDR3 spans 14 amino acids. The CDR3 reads CASRKDRDNSPLHF. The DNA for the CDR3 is TGTGCCAGCCGAAAAGACAGGGATAATTCACCCCTCCACTTT.